This TCR beta chain originates from a study of blood T cell repertoires in COVID-19. Study at large: The origin of the acute and convalescent COVID-19 samples was the United States, Italy and Spain. PBMCs, B-cell-depleted T cells, or T cells provided the cDNA or gDNA that made up the material.

Per the authors' pipeline: Nucleated cell counts were estimated from reference gene primer amplification. The table came from immunoSEQ multiplex PCR; TCRdb's copy has only in-frame clones and leaves some out. V and J calls and clone size are those listed in that table; D and trimming were worked out from the DNA. This table holds fewer than 250,000 clones, about 85% found once. CDR3 length: 14 residues. The V and J ends lost 7 bases and 1 base respectively, with 13 bases between them. Germline V lookup: CDR1 KGHSH, CDR2 LQKENI. What was sequenced was peripheral blood. The TCR originated in a man aged 25-45 years with acute or convalescent COVID-19. The chain employs TRBV18 and TRBJ1-1; D ambiguous. Written as DNA, the CDR3 is TGTGCCAGCTTCCAAGGGCGGGGGAACACTGAAGCTTTCTTT. Its protein is CASFQGRGNTEAFF.